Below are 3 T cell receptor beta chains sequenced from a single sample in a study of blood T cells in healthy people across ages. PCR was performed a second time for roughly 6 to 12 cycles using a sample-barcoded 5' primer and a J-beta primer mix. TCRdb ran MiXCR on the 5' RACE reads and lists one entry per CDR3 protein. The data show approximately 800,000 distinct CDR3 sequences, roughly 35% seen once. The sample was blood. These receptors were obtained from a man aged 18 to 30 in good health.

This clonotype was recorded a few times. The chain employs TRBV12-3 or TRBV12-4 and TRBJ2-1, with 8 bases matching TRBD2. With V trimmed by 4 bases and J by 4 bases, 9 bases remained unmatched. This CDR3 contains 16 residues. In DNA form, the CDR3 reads TGTGCCAGCAGTTCCCCGGGGGGGCCACGTTACAATGAGCAGTTCTTC. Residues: CASSSPGGPRYNEQFF.

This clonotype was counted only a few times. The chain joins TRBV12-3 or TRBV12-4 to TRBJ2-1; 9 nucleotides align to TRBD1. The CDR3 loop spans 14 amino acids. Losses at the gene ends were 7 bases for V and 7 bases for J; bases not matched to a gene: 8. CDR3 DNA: TGTGCCAGCACTGGGGACAGGGATGGTAATGAGCAGTTCTTC. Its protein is CASTGDRDGNEQFF.

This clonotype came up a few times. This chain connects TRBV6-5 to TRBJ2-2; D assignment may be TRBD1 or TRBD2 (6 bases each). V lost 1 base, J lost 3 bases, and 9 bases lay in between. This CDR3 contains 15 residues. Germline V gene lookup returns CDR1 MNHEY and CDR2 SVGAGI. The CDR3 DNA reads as TGTGCCAGCAGTTACTTAAGGGGGGACACCGGGGAGCTGTTTTTT. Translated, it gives CASSYLRGDTGELFF.